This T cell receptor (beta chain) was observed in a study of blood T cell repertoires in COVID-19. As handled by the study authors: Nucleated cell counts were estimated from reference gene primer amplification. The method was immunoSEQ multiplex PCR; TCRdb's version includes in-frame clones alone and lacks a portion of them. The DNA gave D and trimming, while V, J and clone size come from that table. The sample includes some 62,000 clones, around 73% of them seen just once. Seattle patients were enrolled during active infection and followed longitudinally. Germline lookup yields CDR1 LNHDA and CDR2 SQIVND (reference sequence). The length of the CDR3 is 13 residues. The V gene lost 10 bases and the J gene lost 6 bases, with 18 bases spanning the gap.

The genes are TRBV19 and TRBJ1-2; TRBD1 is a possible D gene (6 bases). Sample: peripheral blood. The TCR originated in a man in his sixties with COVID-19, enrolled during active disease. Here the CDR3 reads CATSTGLRHGYTF. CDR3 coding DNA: TGTGCCACCTCCACAGGGTTAAGGCATGGCTACACCTTC.